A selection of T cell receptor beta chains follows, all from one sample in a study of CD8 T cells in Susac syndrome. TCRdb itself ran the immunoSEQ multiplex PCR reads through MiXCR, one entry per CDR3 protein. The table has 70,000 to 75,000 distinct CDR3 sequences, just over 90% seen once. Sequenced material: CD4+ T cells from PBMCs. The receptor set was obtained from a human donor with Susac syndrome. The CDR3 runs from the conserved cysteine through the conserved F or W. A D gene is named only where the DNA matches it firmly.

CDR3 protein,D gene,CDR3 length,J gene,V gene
CASSSRVDTEAFF,NA,13,TRBJ1-1,TRBV11-2
CASISTGGGQPQHF,TRBD1,14,TRBJ1-5,TRBV12-3/TRBV12-4
CSVEDLDRGFYEQYF,TRBD1,15,TRBJ2-7,TRBV29-1
CSARSVPGQGSRGYPEPLHF,NA,20,TRBJ1-6,TRBV20-1
CASSQQGPDGYTF,NA,13,TRBJ1-2,TRBV7-8
CASSYSSRQQGYTF,NA,14,TRBJ1-2,TRBV6-2/TRBV6-3
CAWSRVGAGDTEAFF,NA,15,TRBJ1-1,TRBV30
CASRKRGADTDTQYF,NA,15,TRBJ2-3,TRBV7-9
CASSLAGARGLF,NA,12,TRBJ2-1,TRBV5-1
CASSFGGQVYEQYF,TRBD1,14,TRBJ2-7,TRBV28
CASSSYDRVYGYTF,TRBD1,14,TRBJ1-2,TRBV7-2
CASTRTGFGLYNSPLHF,TRBD1,17,TRBJ1-6,TRBV25-1
CASSSHICLFTSGGSYEQYF,TRBD2,20,TRBJ2-7,TRBV6-7
CASSFEGNEKLFF,NA,13,TRBJ1-4,TRBV5-1
CASSLWTSGANVLTF,NA,15,TRBJ2-6,TRBV12-3/TRBV12-4
CASSSILRTGLSYGYTF,TRBD1,17,TRBJ1-2,TRBV28
CSVPGQGAETQYF,TRBD1,13,TRBJ2-5,TRBV29-1
CASSLPQGILNEKLFF,NA,16,TRBJ1-4,TRBV5-1
CASSPPSFWGEEQYF,NA,15,TRBJ2-7,TRBV18
CASSPGGTNQPQHF,NA,14,TRBJ1-5,TRBV28
CASSLAGSGGYEQYF,NA,15,TRBJ2-7,TRBV11-2
CATKTNRAGAEAFF,NA,14,TRBJ1-1,TRBV28
CASSLGGGGADTQYF,TRBD2,15,TRBJ2-3,TRBV11-1
CASSRQGTVGTEQYF,TRBD1,15,TRBJ2-7,TRBV4-1
CASSRFRDSARRGGANVLTF,TRBD1,20,TRBJ2-6,TRBV19
CATSKGMPPLNYGYTF,NA,16,TRBJ1-2,TRBV15
CASSLPGWDRNMNTEAFF,TRBD1,18,TRBJ1-1,TRBV5-6
CASSLLGAGNQPQHF,NA,15,TRBJ1-5,TRBV7-9
CASGNGSNTEAFF,NA,13,TRBJ1-1,TRBV7-3
CASRTPTGGAGGTDTQYF,TRBD2,18,TRBJ2-3,TRBV10-2
CASTNRVGTKTGELFF,NA,16,TRBJ2-2,TRBV12-3/TRBV12-4
CASSPARPKTGGWNSPLHF,NA,19,TRBJ1-6,TRBV6-1
CASSLDMGGNSPLHF,NA,15,TRBJ1-6,TRBV5-1
CAIGGVEGETQYF,NA,13,TRBJ2-5,TRBV10-3
CASSPETGSNTEAFF,NA,15,TRBJ1-1,TRBV11-1
CSAHFGGLPSSYNSPLHF,NA,18,TRBJ1-6,TRBV20-1
CSARRVRTGGFYKLAGAYEQYF,NA,22,TRBJ2-7,TRBV20-1
CASSPRDNEQFF,NA,12,TRBJ2-1,TRBV3-1
CASSLTSGEAYEQYF,TRBD2,15,TRBJ2-7,TRBV7-6
CASSQDVRDRGFSNQPQHF,TRBD1,19,TRBJ1-5,TRBV14
CASSLVAGGPDTQYF,NA,15,TRBJ2-3,TRBV5-1
CASSQERDFWTGTGGYEQYF,TRBD1,20,TRBJ2-7,TRBV14
CASRGKDQETQYF,NA,13,TRBJ2-5,TRBV6-2/TRBV6-3
CASSQGRADYNEQFF,NA,15,TRBJ2-1,TRBV3-1
CASSLGTAGQGRKHF,TRBD1,15,TRBJ1-5,TRBV11-2